This TCR beta chain appears in the sequencing data of a study of blood T cell repertoires in COVID-19 (dated by TCRdb to 2020 to 2022). Background for the entire study: The collaborator samples originated in the United States, Italy and Spain and spanned the acute and convalescent phases of COVID-19. The prospective study material was composed of cDNA or gDNA derived from T cells, B-cell-depleted T cells, or PBMCs. The dataset comprised deeply sampled blood TCRbeta repertoires from subjects exposed to, actively infected with, or recovered from COVID-19. The repertoires were released in a freely available public database meant as a resource for research on the immune response to SARS-CoV-2. The samples were drawn from two sources: the first 160 participants of the ongoing ImmuneRACE study, and 1,000 to 1,500 subjects contributed by 6 global collaborators. Sample metadata almost always included a de-identified subject ID, COVID-19 status, age in years and sex. Where HLA class I and class II types were available, the types were taken from metadata supplied by the sample provider, not from assay-based typing.

The paper as a whole reports these results and caveats: The amount of clinical and demographic metadata varied by source and participant and was provided uncurated.

TCRbeta CDR3 regions were amplified from genomic DNA using the immunoSEQ Assay, a bias-controlled multiplex PCR. Per the source publication's procedure: The number of nucleated cells in each sample was estimated by amplification of reference gene primers within the assay. Sequence reads were collapsed and filtered to measure the absolute abundance of every unique TCRbeta CDR3 rearrangement. For each sample, productive Simpson clonality was calculated as the square root of Simpson's diversity index over productive rearrangements. TCRdb retrieved this table from immuneACCESS and kept in-frame rearrangements only. Not all clones are present; in checked studies, unresolved V genes account for under half, and no reason is known for the remainder. V, J and clone size reflect that table, while D and trimming were determined from the DNA. For this sample the table gives some 140,000 clones, of which 91% were detected only once. In total, the top ten clones hold less than 0.6% of the sample.

Worth noting for this clone: What this receptor recognizes is not known. The record has no base qualities; no much larger clone is one base away.

The CDR3 has 16 amino acids, counting the end cysteine and phenylalanine. Only the CDR3 DNA stays, 48 bases, in frame from base 1. V lost 4 bases and J lost 5 bases; the stretch between them is 17 bases long. As encoded in the germline V gene, CDR1 is MDHEN while CDR2 is SYDVKM. Whole blood was collected in K2EDTA tubes by collaborating institutions according to the institutions' own protocols. For TCRbeta analysis, collaborators shipped samples as frozen whole blood, isolated PBMCs, or DNA extracted from either of those sample types. The V and J segments used are TRBV28 and TRBJ1-4, with the D gene uncertain. The clonotype originates from a man over 45 with acute or convalescent COVID-19. Sequenced sample: peripheral blood. Read as DNA, the sequence is TGTGCCAGCAGTTCCCCGGTGGGCAGAGAGAATGAAAAACTGTTTTTT. Protein translation: CASSSPVGRENEKLFF.